This T cell receptor (beta chain) was profiled in a study of blood T cell repertoires in COVID-19. About the study: Italy, Spain and the United States were the sources of the convalescent and acute COVID-19 samples. The cDNA or gDNA used as material had been derived from T cells, B-cell-depleted T cells, or PBMCs.

Germline CDR1 reads MGHRA; CDR2 reads YSYEKL. V was trimmed by 1 base and J by 1 base, leaving 16 bases between them. The CDR3 has 17 amino acids. Authors' processing steps: Amplification from reference gene primers served as the basis for estimated nucleated cell counts. Produced via immunoSEQ multiplex PCR; TCRdb's table is partial and in-frame only. V and J calls and clone size are given by that table; D and trimming were obtained from the DNA. The table shows some 130,000 clones, with approximately 84% occurring only once. The gene calls are TRBV4-1 and TRBJ2-5; a possible D gene is TRBD2 (6 bases). This receptor was obtained from a woman in her 50s who had recovered from COVID-19. Sequenced sample: peripheral blood. The CDR3 bases are TGCGCCAGCAGCCAAGGGACTTTGCGGGACCTCCAAGAGACCCAGTACTTC. This translates into CASSQGTLRDLQETQYF.